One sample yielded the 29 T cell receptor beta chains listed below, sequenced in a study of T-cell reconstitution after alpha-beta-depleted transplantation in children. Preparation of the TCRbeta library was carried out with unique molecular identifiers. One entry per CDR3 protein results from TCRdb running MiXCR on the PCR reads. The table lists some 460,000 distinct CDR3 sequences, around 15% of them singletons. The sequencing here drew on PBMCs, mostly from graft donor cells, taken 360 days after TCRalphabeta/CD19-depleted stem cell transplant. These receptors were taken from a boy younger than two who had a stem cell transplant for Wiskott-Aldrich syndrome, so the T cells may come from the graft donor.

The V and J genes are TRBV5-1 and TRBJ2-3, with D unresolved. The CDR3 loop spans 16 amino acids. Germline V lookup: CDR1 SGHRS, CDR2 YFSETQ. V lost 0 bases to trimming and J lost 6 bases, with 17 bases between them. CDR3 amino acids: CASSLAAGGPQDTQYF. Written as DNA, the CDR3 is TGCGCCAGCAGCTTGGCGGCAGGTGGGCCCCAGGATACGCAGTATTTT. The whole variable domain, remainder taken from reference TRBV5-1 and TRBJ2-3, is KAGVTQTPRYLIKTRGQQVTLSCSPISGHRSVSWYQQTPGQGLQFLFEYFSETQRNKGNFPGRFSGRQFSNSRSEMNVSTLELGDSALYLCASSLAAGGPQDTQYFGPGTRLTVL.

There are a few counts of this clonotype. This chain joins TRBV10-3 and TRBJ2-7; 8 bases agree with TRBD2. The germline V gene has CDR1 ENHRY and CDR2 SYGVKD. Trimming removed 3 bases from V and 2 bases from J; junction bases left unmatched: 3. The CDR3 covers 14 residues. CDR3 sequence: CAISELADTYEQYF. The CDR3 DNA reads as TGTGCCATCAGTGAACTAGCGGACACCTACGAGCAGTACTTC.

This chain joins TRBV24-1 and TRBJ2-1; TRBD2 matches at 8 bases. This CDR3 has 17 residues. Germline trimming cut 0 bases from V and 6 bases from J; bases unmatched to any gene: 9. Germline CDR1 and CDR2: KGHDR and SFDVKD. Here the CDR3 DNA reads TGTGCCACCAGTGATTTGTTACCGGGACTAGGAGGCAATGAGCAGTTCTTC. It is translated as CATSDLLPGLGGNEQFF.

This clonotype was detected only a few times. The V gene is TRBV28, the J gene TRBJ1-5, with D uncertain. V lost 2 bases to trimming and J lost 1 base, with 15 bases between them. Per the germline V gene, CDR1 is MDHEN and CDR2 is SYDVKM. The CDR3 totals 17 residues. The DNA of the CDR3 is TGTGCCAGCAGTTTAAGGCGGGTTATTTGGAGCAATCAGCCCCAGCATTTT. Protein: CASSLRRVIWSNQPQHF.

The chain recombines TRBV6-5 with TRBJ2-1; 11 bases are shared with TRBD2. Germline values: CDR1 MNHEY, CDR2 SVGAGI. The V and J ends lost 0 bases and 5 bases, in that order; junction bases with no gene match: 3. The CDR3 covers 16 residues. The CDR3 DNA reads TGTGCCAGCAGTTACTCGTCTAGCGGGGGGCACAATGAGCAGTTCTTC. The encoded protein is CASSYSSSGGHNEQFF.

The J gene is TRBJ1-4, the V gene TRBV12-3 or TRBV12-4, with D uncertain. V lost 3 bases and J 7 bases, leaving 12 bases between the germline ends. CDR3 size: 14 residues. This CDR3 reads CASSFRENREKLFF. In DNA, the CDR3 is TGTGCCAGCAGTTTTCGGGAGAACCGTGAAAAACTGTTTTTT.

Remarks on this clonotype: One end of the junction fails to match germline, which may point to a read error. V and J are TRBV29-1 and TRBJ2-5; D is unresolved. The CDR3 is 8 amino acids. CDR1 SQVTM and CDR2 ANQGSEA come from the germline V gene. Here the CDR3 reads CSVEMGIF. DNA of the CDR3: TGCAGCGTTGAAATGGGGATCTTC.

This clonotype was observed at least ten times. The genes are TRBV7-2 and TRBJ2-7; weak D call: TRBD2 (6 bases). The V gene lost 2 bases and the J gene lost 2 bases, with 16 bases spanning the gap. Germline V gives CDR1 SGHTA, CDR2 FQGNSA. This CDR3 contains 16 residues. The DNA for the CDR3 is TGTGCCAGCAGCTTACCCGGGACTGCCTTTCCCTACGAGCAGTACTTC. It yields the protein CASSLPGTAFPYEQYF.

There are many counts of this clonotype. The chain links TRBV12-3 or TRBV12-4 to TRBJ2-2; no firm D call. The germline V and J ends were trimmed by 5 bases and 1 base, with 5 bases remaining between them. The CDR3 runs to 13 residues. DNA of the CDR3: TGTGCCAGCAGTCGCCGGAACACCGGGGAGCTGTTTTTT. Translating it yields CASSRRNTGELFF.

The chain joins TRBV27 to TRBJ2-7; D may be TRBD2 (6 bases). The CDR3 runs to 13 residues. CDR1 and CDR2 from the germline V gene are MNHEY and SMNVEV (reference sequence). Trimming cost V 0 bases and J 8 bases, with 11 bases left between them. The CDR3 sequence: CASSLSMAGKQYF. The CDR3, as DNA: TGTGCCAGCAGTTTATCGATGGCGGGAAAGCAGTACTTC.

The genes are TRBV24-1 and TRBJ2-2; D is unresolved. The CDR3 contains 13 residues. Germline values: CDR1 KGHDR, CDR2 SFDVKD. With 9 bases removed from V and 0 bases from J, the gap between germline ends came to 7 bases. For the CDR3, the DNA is TGTGCCACCGGGTCTGCGAACACCGGGGAGCTGTTTTTT. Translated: CATGSANTGELFF.

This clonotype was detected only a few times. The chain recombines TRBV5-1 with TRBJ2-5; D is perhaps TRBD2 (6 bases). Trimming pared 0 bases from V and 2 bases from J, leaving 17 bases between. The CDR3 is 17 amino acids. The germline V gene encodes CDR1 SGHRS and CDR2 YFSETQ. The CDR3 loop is CASSLALAGRAQETQYF. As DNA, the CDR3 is TGCGCCAGCAGCTTGGCCCTCGCGGGGCGGGCTCAAGAGACCCAGTACTTC.

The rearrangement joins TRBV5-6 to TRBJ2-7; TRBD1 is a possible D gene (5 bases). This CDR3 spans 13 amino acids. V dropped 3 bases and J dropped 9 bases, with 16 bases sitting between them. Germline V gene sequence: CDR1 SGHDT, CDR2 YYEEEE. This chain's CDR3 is CASSSGRPTAQYF. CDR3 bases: TGTGCCAGCAGCTCTGGGCGGCCGACAGCGCAGTACTTC.

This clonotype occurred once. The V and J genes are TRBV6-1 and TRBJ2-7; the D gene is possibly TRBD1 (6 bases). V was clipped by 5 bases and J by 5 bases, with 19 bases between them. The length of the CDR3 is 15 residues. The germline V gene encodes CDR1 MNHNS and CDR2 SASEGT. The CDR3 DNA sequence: TGTGCCAGCAGTCGCGGCAGGGGCAAGTGGAACGAGCAGTACTTC. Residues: CASSRGRGKWNEQYF.

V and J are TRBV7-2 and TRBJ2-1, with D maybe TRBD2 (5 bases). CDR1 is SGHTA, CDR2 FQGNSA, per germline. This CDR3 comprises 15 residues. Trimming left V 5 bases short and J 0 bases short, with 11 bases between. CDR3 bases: TGTGCCAGCAGCCCCATGGGGAGCTCCTACAATGAGCAGTTCTTC. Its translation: CASSPMGSSYNEQFF.

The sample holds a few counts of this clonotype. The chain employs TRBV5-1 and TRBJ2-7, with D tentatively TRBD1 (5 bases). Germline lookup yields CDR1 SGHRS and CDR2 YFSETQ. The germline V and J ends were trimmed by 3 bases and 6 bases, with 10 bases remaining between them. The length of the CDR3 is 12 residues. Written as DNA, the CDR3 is TGCGCCAGCAGCTCGACAGCTTTCGAGCAGTACTTC. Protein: CASSSTAFEQYF.

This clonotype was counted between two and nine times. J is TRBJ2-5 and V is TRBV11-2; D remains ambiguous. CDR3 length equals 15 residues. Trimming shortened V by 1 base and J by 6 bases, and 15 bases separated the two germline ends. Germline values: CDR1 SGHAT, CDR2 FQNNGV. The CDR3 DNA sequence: TGTGCCAGCAGCTTAGCGGCCCACCTAAGGAAGACCCAGTACTTC. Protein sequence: CASSLAAHLRKTQYF.

The CDR3 DNA reads TGTGCCAGCAGGTTAAATAATTCACCCCTCCACTTT. Protein: CASRLNNSPLHF. V is TRBV6-6 and J is TRBJ1-6; no reliable D call. Trimming pared 6 bases from V and 5 bases from J, leaving 5 bases between. The CDR3 runs to 12 residues. In germline, CDR1 is MNHNY, CDR2 SVGAGI (reference sequence).

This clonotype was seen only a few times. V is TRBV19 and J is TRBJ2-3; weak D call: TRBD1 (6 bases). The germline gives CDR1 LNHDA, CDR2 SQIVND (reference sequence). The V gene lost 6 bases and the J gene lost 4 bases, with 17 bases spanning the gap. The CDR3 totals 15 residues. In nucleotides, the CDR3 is TGTGCCAGTAGCCCAAGAGGGGGATATGCAGATACGCAGTATTTT. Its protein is CASSPRGGYADTQYF.

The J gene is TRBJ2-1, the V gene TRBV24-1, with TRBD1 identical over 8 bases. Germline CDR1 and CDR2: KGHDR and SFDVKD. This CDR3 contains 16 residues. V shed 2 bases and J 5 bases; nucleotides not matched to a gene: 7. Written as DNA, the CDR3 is TGTGCCACCAGTGATTCCCGGCAGGGGGCCAACAATGAGCAGTTCTTC. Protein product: CATSDSRQGANNEQFF.

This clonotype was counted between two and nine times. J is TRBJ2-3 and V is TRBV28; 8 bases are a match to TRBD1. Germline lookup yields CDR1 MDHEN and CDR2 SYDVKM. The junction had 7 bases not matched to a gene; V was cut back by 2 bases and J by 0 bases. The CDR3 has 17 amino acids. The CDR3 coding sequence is TGTGCCAGCAGTTTAGAGGCAGGGGGCGTTAGCACAGATACGCAGTATTTT. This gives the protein CASSLEAGGVSTDTQYF.

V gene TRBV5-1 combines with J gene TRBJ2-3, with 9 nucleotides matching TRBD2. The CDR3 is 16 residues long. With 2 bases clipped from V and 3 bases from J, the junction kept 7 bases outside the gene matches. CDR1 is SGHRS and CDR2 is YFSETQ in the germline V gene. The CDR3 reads CASSFLAGGPTDTQYF. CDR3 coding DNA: TGCGCCAGCAGCTTCCTCGCGGGGGGGCCTACAGATACGCAGTATTTT.

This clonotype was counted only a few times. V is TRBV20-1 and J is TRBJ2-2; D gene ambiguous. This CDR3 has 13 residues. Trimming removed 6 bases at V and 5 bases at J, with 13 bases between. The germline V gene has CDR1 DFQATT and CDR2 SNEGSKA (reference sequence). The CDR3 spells CSAKTPVTGELFF. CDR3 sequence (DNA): TGCAGTGCCAAAACACCTGTGACCGGGGAGCTGTTTTTT.

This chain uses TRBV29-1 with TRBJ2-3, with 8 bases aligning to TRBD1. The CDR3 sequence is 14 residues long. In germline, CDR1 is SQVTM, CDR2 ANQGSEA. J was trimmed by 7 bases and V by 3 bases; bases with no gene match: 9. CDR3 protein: CSVEGRGRKNTQYF. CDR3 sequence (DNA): TGCAGCGTTGAGGGCAGGGGGCGGAAAAATACGCAGTATTTT.

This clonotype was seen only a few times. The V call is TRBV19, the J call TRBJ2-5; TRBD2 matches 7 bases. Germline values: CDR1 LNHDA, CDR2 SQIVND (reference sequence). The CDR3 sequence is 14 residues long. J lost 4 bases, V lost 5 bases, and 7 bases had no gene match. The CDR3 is CASSVASGLETQYF. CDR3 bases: TGTGCCAGTAGTGTAGCTAGCGGCTTAGAGACCCAGTACTTC.

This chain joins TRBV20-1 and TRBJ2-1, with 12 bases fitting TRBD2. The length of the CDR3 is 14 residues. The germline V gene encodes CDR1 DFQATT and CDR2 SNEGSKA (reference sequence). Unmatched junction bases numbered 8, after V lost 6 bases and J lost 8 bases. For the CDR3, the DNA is TGCAGTGCAACCGGGACTAGCGGGTTAGATGAGCAGTTCTTC. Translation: CSATGTSGLDEQFF.

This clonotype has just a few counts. As DNA, the CDR3 is TGTGCCAGCAGCTTACGGGCTATAGCGTTGTTTAGCACAGATACGCAGTATTTT. Translated, it gives CASSLRAIALFSTDTQYF. The chain combines TRBV11-1 with TRBJ2-3; a possible D gene is TRBD2 (5 bases). V was cut by 2 bases and J by 0 bases, with 18 bases left in between. This CDR3 spans 18 amino acids. The V gene's germline CDR1 is SGHAT and CDR2 FQDESV (reference sequence).

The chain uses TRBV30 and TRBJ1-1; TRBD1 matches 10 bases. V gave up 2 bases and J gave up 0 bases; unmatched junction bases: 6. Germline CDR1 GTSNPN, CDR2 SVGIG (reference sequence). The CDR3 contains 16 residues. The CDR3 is CAWSLGTGVMNTEAFF. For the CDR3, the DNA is TGTGCCTGGAGTTTAGGGACAGGGGTCATGAACACTGAAGCTTTCTTT. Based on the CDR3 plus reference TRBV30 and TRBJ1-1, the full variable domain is SQTIHQWPATLVQPVGSPLSLECTVEGTSNPNLYWYRQAAGRGLQLLFYSVGIGQISSEVPQNLSASRPQDRQFILSSKKLLLSDSGFYLCAWSLGTGVMNTEAFFGQGTRLTVV.

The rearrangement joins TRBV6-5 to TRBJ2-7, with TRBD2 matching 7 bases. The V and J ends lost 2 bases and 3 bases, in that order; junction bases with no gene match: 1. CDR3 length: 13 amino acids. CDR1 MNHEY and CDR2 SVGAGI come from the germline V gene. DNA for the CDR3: TGTGCCAGCAGTTACGCTAGCGGCTACGAGCAGTACTTC. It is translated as CASSYASGYEQYF.